The rows below give T cell receptor beta chains drawn from one sample of a study of blood T cell repertoires in COVID-19. TCRdb keeps only in-frame clones here, not all; method: immunoSEQ multiplex PCR. The sample lists roughly 100,000 clones; around 74% were seen once. The sample taken for sequencing was peripheral blood. These receptors all come from a woman aged 70-85 years with acute or convalescent COVID-19. The CDR3 runs from the conserved cysteine through the conserved F or W. The D gene is left open where the match is weak. Expanded clones get a size class; other rows say once, few or many, or leave the size out.

size	V	D	J	DNA	CDR3
NA	TRBV6-6	TRBD2	TRBJ2-7	TGTGCCTGTGGGACTAGCGGTACCTACGAGCAGTACTTC	CACGTSGTYEQYF
NA	TRBV11-2	NA	TRBJ1-5	TGTGCCAGCAGCTTAGGAAGGGGATGGGTTCAGCCCCAGCATTTT	CASSLGRGWVQPQHF
NA	TRBV10-2	TRBD2	TRBJ2-3	TGCGCCAGCAGTGAGATCCCTAGCGGGGGCACAGATACGCAGTATTTT	CASSEIPSGGTDTQYF
NA	TRBV28	NA	TRBJ1-1	TGTGCCACCCAGGGGAGAAGCACTGAAGCTTTCTTT	CATQGRSTEAFF
NA	TRBV5-5	NA	TRBJ2-3	TGTGCCAGCAGCCCTAGACCGCCAGATACGCAGTATTTT	CASSPRPPDTQYF
NA	TRBV10-2	NA	TRBJ1-1	TGCGCCAGCATTGCCACTGGTGACAAAACTGAAGCTTTCTTT	CASIATGDKTEAFF
NA	TRBV28	NA	TRBJ1-2	TGTGCCAGCCAACTTTATCAGGCTGGCTACACCTTC	CASQLYQAGYTF
many	TRBV4-1	NA	TRBJ2-6	TGCGCCAGCAGCCAAGTTGACAGTTTGAGCTCTGGGGCCAACGTCCTGACTTTC	CASSQVDSLSSGANVLTF
NA	TRBV7-8	NA	TRBJ2-2	TGTGCCAGCAGCTTAAGCCTAATGAACACCGGGGAGCTGTTTTTT	CASSLSLMNTGELFF
NA	TRBV27	NA	TRBJ1-5	TGTGCCAGCAGCCCGGGCCGGGGTAAGGTCGTCCAGCCCCAGCATTTT	CASSPGRGKVVQPQHF
NA	TRBV9	NA	TRBJ2-1	TGTGCCAGCAGCGTAGGGTCGCGGCAGTTCTTC	CASSVGSRQFF
NA	TRBV11-2	NA	TRBJ2-1	TGTGCCAGCCGGGGGACAGCTAGCAATGAGCAGTTCTTC	CASRGTASNEQFF
NA	TRBV7-9	TRBD2	TRBJ2-5	TGTGCCAGCAGCCCGAGAGCGGGGGCCAAGGGGGGGACCCAGTACTTC	CASSPRAGAKGGTQYF
NA	TRBV9	TRBD1	TRBJ2-7	TGTGCCAGCAGCGGACGGGACAGGGACTACGAGCAGTACTTC	CASSGRDRDYEQYF
NA	TRBV29-1	NA	TRBJ2-2	TGCAGCGTTGCACTGCGGAACACCGGGGAGCTGTTTTTT	CSVALRNTGELFF
NA	TRBV14	TRBD1	TRBJ1-3	TGTGCCAGCAGCCGCCCGGGACAGGAGGGAAACACCATATATTTT	CASSRPGQEGNTIYF
NA	TRBV7-8	TRBD1	TRBJ1-5	TGTGCCAGCAGCTTAGCGGGACAGGGGTTCGCTCAGCCCCAGCATTTT	CASSLAGQGFAQPQHF
NA	TRBV29-1	NA	TRBJ2-5	TGCAGCGTCCACCGTGGCGAGACCCAGTACTTC	CSVHRGETQYF
few	TRBV6-5	TRBD1	TRBJ1-6	TGTGCCAGCAGTTCGGGACAGGAGAATTCACCCCTCCACTTT	CASSSGQENSPLHF
NA	TRBV2	NA	TRBJ1-1	TGTGCCAGCCGCCGGGTCCCCGGGAACACTGAAGCTTTCTTT	CASRRVPGNTEAFF
NA	TRBV5-1	NA	TRBJ1-2	TGCGCCAGCAGCTTCGGAGGGATGGGGAATGGCTACACCTTC	CASSFGGMGNGYTF
NA	TRBV4-1	NA	TRBJ1-1	TGCGCCAGCAGCCACAACCTGGACAGTTATGGGACTGAAGCTTTCTTT	CASSHNLDSYGTEAFF
NA	TRBV5-1	NA	TRBJ2-2	TGCGCCAGCAGCTTCCAGGCCAGTGGCGGGGAGCTGTTTTTT	CASSFQASGGELFF
NA	TRBV19	NA	TRBJ2-1	TGTGCCAGTAGTTTCCATTTACAGGCTGAGCAGTTCTTC	CASSFHLQAEQFF
NA	TRBV6-1	TRBD1	TRBJ2-1	TGTGCCAGCAGTGAAGTGGGGACAGCTTACAATGAGCAGTTCTTC	CASSEVGTAYNEQFF
once	TRBV28	TRBD2	TRBJ2-2	TGTGCCAGCAGTGAGACTAGCAGGAACACCGGGGAGCTGTTTTTT	CASSETSRNTGELFF
NA	TRBV5-1	NA	TRBJ2-2	TGCGCCAGCAGCCGGGGAGGGACAGGGAACACCGGGGAGCTGTTTTTT	CASSRGGTGNTGELFF
NA	TRBV18	NA	TRBJ1-5	TGTGCCAGCTCACCGGCAGGGGACAATCAGCCCCAGCATTTT	CASSPAGDNQPQHF
NA	TRBV7-2	TRBD1	TRBJ1-2	TGTGCCAGCAGCTTAGCGACAGGGGGCGCCGGAGGCTACACCTTC	CASSLATGGAGGYTF
NA	TRBV27	NA	TRBJ1-1	TGTGCCACCAGAGCCCGGGGACACAACACTGAAGCTTTCTTT	CATRARGHNTEAFF
NA	TRBV9	NA	TRBJ2-7	TGTGCCAGCAGCGTCAGGGGAAGCTCCTACGAGCAGTACTTC	CASSVRGSSYEQYF
NA	TRBV5-6	TRBD1	TRBJ1-1	TGTGCCAGCAGCATAGGACAGGGGCGGGATGCTTTCTTT	CASSIGQGRDAFF
NA	TRBV7-9	TRBD1	TRBJ1-6	TGTGCCAGCAGCTCATCAGGGGGCCAAGTCTCACCCCTCCACTTT	CASSSSGGQVSPLHF
NA	TRBV3-1/TRBV3-2	NA	TRBJ1-1	TGTGCCAGCAGCCAAGCCTCCAGACAAGTCAGCCTCCCGAACACTGAAGCTTTCTTT	CASSQASRQVSLPNTEAFF
NA	TRBV6-6	TRBD1	TRBJ2-5	TGTGCCAGCAGCCCTCTCACAGGGGGCTTTTCAGAGACCCAGTACTTC	CASSPLTGGFSETQYF
NA	TRBV4-1	TRBD1	TRBJ1-2	TGCGCCAGCAGCCAATCGACAGGGATTGACTATGGCTACACCTTC	CASSQSTGIDYGYTF
NA	TRBV20-1	NA	TRBJ2-5	TGCAGTGCAGAGAGCCAAGAGACCCAGTACTTC	CSAESQETQYF
NA	TRBV27	NA	TRBJ1-6	TGTGCCAGCAGTTTAAGTACCTTGTACAGGAGCTCCTATAATTCACCCCTCCACTTT	CASSLSTLYRSSYNSPLHF
NA	TRBV7-8	TRBD1	TRBJ1-4	TGTGCCAGCAGTGAGGGACAGGGGGAGGCTGAAAAACTGTTTTTT	CASSEGQGEAEKLFF
NA	TRBV9	NA	TRBJ2-2	TGTGCCAGCAGCGTAGTATTGGGGGCCAGCACCGGGGAGCTGTTTTTT	CASSVVLGASTGELFF
NA	TRBV7-8	TRBD2	TRBJ2-7	TGTGCCAGCAGCTCCACCGGGACTATGGCAACGCACTTC	CASSSTGTMATHF
NA	TRBV19	TRBD1	TRBJ1-1	TGTGCCAGTACCGACAGGGGGCTGAACACTGAAGCTTTCTTT	CASTDRGLNTEAFF
NA	TRBV12-3/TRBV12-4	NA	TRBJ1-6	TGTGCCAGCACCTACGGGGGACATTCACCCCTCCACTTT	CASTYGGHSPLHF
NA	TRBV18	NA	TRBJ2-7	TGTGCCAGCTCACCAGAGATGACAGCGCCCTACGAGCAGTACTTC	CASSPEMTAPYEQYF
NA	TRBV30	NA	TRBJ1-2	TGTGCCTGGAGTTCGGCAGGGAAGGGCGGCTACACCTTC	CAWSSAGKGGYTF
NA	TRBV5-1	NA	TRBJ2-6	TGCGCCAGCAGCTTGGGCCAGGGGTCCCCTGGGGCCAACGTCCTGACTTTC	CASSLGQGSPGANVLTF
NA	TRBV6-5	NA	TRBJ2-1	TGTGCCAGCAGTACTCTGGGGGCCCGCCACAATGAGCAGTTCTTC	CASSTLGARHNEQFF
NA	TRBV19	TRBD1	TRBJ2-5	TGTGCCAGTAAGGACAGGGTGATGGAGACCCAGTACTTC	CASKDRVMETQYF
medium-sized	TRBV3-1/TRBV3-2	TRBD1	TRBJ1-5	TGTGCCAGCGGGACAGGGGACAGGCAGCCCCAGCATTTT	CASGTGDRQPQHF
NA	TRBV19	NA	TRBJ2-2	TGTGCCAGTAGTGCTTCAGGGGCGACCTATGGCGGGGAGCTGTTTTTT	CASSASGATYGGELFF
NA	TRBV19	NA	TRBJ2-4	TGTGCCAGTAGTATAACAGATGCCAAAAACATTCAGTACTTC	CASSITDAKNIQYF